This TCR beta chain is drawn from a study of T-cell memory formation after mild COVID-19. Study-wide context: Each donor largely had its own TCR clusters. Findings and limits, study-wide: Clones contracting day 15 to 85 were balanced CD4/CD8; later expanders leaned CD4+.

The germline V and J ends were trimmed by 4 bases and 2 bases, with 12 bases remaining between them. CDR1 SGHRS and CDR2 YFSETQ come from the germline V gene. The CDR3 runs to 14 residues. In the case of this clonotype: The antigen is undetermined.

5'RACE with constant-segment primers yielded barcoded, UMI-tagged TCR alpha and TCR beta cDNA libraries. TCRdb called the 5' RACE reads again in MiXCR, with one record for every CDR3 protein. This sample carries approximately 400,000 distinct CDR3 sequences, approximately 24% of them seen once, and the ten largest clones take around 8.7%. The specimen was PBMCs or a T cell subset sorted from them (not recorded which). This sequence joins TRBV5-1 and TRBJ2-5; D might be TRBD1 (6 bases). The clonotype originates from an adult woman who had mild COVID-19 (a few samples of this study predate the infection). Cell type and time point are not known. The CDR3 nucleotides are TGCGCCAGCAGCACGGACAGCCATCAAGAGACCCAGTACTTC. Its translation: CASSTDSHQETQYF.